The T cell receptor (beta chain) under discussion was sequenced for a study of technical replicates of blood from several donors. The table came from immunoSEQ multiplex PCR; TCRdb's copy has only in-frame clones and leaves some out. Of about 71,000 clones in the sample, roughly 96% are singletons; the top ten hold over 0.2%. The V and J ends lost 2 bases and 0 bases respectively, with 13 bases between them. This CDR3 comprises 16 residues. Germline CDR1 reads MDHEN; CDR2 reads SYDVKM. The sample consisted of T cells isolated from PBMCs. This receptor was identified in a human donor in good health. V is TRBV28 and J is TRBJ1-1, with D possibly TRBD1 on 6 matching bases. The CDR3 here is CASSLLIDRLNTEAFF. Here the CDR3 DNA reads TGTGCCAGCAGTTTACTAATCGACAGGTTGAACACTGAAGCTTTCTTT.